This is a list of T cell receptor beta chains from one sample in a study of T cell responses to AZD1222 COVID-19 vaccine. Generated by immunoSEQ multiplex PCR, the TCRdb table keeps only in-frame clones and is missing some. The data hold 120,000 to 150,000 clones, with 90% observed a single time. This material consisted of peripheral blood, taken 28 days after the second AZD1222 dose. All receptors come from an adult who received the AZD1222 COVID-19 vaccine. CDR3s include the opening cysteine and the closing phenylalanine or tryptophan. The D gene is left open where the match is weak. For some rows the clone size is stated as once, few or many, or as a class when expanded; others skip it.

cdr3_nt: TGTGCCAGCAGCGTACAGGGGGCGCGAACTGAAGCTTTCTTT
cdr3_aa: CASSVQGARTEAFF
j_call: TRBJ1-1
d_call: TRBD1
v_call: TRBV7-9
clone_size: -

cdr3_nt: TGCAGTGCTAGTGGGGGCTCGGTGGGAAACACCATATATTTT
cdr3_aa: CSASGGSVGNTIYF
j_call: TRBJ1-3
d_call: -
v_call: TRBV20-1
clone_size: -

cdr3_nt: TGTGCCAGCAGCGGACAGGGGGCTCCCTACAATGAGCAGTTCTTC
cdr3_aa: CASSGQGAPYNEQFF
j_call: TRBJ2-1
d_call: TRBD1
v_call: TRBV6-5
clone_size: once

cdr3_nt: TGTGCCAGCAGCCCGACAGTGAACACTGAAGCTTTCTTT
cdr3_aa: CASSPTVNTEAFF
j_call: TRBJ1-1
d_call: -
v_call: TRBV9
clone_size: once

cdr3_nt: TGTGCCAGCAGCTTGGCCGGAGTGGGAGGAGGAGCTTTCTTT
cdr3_aa: CASSLAGVGGGAFF
j_call: TRBJ1-1
d_call: -
v_call: TRBV5-4
clone_size: -

cdr3_nt: TGTGCCAGCAGCCAAGACCCCACTCGCTCTGGAAACACCATATATTTT
cdr3_aa: CASSQDPTRSGNTIYF
j_call: TRBJ1-3
d_call: -
v_call: TRBV3-1/TRBV3-2
clone_size: -

cdr3_nt: TGTGCCAGCAGTCTCCTCGGGACCCTTGGGAACACCATATATTTT
cdr3_aa: CASSLLGTLGNTIYF
j_call: TRBJ1-3
d_call: -
v_call: TRBV6-6
clone_size: -

cdr3_nt: TGTGCCAGCAGTGAAGAGGGGGGCAATCAGCCCCAGCATTTT
cdr3_aa: CASSEEGGNQPQHF
j_call: TRBJ1-5
d_call: -
v_call: TRBV2
clone_size: -

cdr3_nt: TGTGCCAGCAGTTCTCCTCGGACAGGTCCGAACACCGGGGAGCTGTTTTTT
cdr3_aa: CASSSPRTGPNTGELFF
j_call: TRBJ2-2
d_call: TRBD1
v_call: TRBV28
clone_size: -

cdr3_nt: TGTGCCATCAGCCTACAGGGGTCCACTGAAGCTTTCTTT
cdr3_aa: CAISLQGSTEAFF
j_call: TRBJ1-1
d_call: TRBD1
v_call: TRBV10-3
clone_size: once

cdr3_nt: TGTGCCAGCAGTTACTCGGTGAACACTGAAGCTTTCTTT
cdr3_aa: CASSYSVNTEAFF
j_call: TRBJ1-1
d_call: -
v_call: TRBV6-6
clone_size: once

cdr3_nt: TGTGCCAGCAACGGAGGTTGGCCTAATTCACCCCTCCACTTT
cdr3_aa: CASNGGWPNSPLHF
j_call: TRBJ1-6
d_call: -
v_call: TRBV11-2
clone_size: -

cdr3_nt: TGTGCCAGCAGTTTATCGATGGGCATCTACACCTTC
cdr3_aa: CASSLSMGIYTF
j_call: TRBJ1-2
d_call: -
v_call: TRBV28
clone_size: -

cdr3_nt: TGTGCCAGCAGCGCGGACCGTAACACTGAAGCTTTCTTT
cdr3_aa: CASSADRNTEAFF
j_call: TRBJ1-1
d_call: -
v_call: TRBV5-4
clone_size: -

cdr3_nt: TGTGCCAGCACCCTCGGATTGAATCAGCCCCAGCATTTT
cdr3_aa: CASTLGLNQPQHF
j_call: TRBJ1-5
d_call: -
v_call: TRBV12-3/TRBV12-4
clone_size: once

cdr3_nt: TGTGCCAGCAGCGTATCGGACAGAAATGGAAACACCATATATTTT
cdr3_aa: CASSVSDRNGNTIYF
j_call: TRBJ1-3
d_call: -
v_call: TRBV9
clone_size: -

cdr3_nt: TGTGCCGGGGACCGGGACAGGGTAAATTCACCCCTCCACTTT
cdr3_aa: CAGDRDRVNSPLHF
j_call: TRBJ1-6
d_call: TRBD1
v_call: TRBV30
clone_size: -

cdr3_nt: TGTGCCACCAGTGACCCGAGCCGTAGCCATGAGCAGTTCTTC
cdr3_aa: CATSDPSRSHEQFF
j_call: TRBJ2-1
d_call: -
v_call: TRBV24-1
clone_size: -

cdr3_nt: TGTGCCAGCAGTTTAATGACTAGCGGATACAATGAGCAGTTCTTC
cdr3_aa: CASSLMTSGYNEQFF
j_call: TRBJ2-1
d_call: TRBD2
v_call: TRBV28
clone_size: -

cdr3_nt: TGTGCCAGCAGCTTGGTAGGGACGAAGTATGAAAAACTGTTTTTT
cdr3_aa: CASSLVGTKYEKLFF
j_call: TRBJ1-4
d_call: -
v_call: TRBV5-5
clone_size: -

cdr3_nt: TGCGCCAGCAGCGTGGACACACCCTATGGCTACACCTTC
cdr3_aa: CASSVDTPYGYTF
j_call: TRBJ1-2
d_call: -
v_call: TRBV5-1
clone_size: -

cdr3_nt: TGTGCCAGCAGCTCGGGCCCAGAGGGCTACACCTTC
cdr3_aa: CASSSGPEGYTF
j_call: TRBJ1-2
d_call: -
v_call: TRBV5-8
clone_size: -

cdr3_nt: TGCGCCAGCAGCTCAGGACTAGCGGGAGTCCCGGGCTACAATGAGCAGTTCTTC
cdr3_aa: CASSSGLAGVPGYNEQFF
j_call: TRBJ2-1
d_call: TRBD2
v_call: TRBV5-1
clone_size: -

cdr3_nt: TGTGCCAGCAGCAGCGACTCCCCGGGCAATCAGCCCCAGCATTTT
cdr3_aa: CASSSDSPGNQPQHF
j_call: TRBJ1-5
d_call: -
v_call: TRBV28
clone_size: once

cdr3_nt: TGTGCCATCAGTGAGACAGGGGTACAGAACACTGAAGCTTTCTTT
cdr3_aa: CAISETGVQNTEAFF
j_call: TRBJ1-1
d_call: TRBD1
v_call: TRBV10-3
clone_size: -

cdr3_nt: TGTGCCAGCAGTCAGACAGTCAAGGGCCTGGGGGAGCAGTACTTC
cdr3_aa: CASSQTVKGLGEQYF
j_call: TRBJ2-7
d_call: -
v_call: TRBV6-5
clone_size: -

cdr3_nt: TGTGCCAGCAGATCCCAGCCGGGACAGGGGCATGGCTACACCTTC
cdr3_aa: CASRSQPGQGHGYTF
j_call: TRBJ1-2
d_call: TRBD1
v_call: TRBV28
clone_size: -

cdr3_nt: TGTGCCAGCAGCCAAGCCCACGCCGGGACAGGGGATGAAAAACTGTTTTTT
cdr3_aa: CASSQAHAGTGDEKLFF
j_call: TRBJ1-4
d_call: TRBD1
v_call: TRBV4-2
clone_size: -

cdr3_nt: TGTGCCAGCAGCCTGAGGATACTAGCGGGGGCCTCCTACAATGAGCAGTTCTTC
cdr3_aa: CASSLRILAGASYNEQFF
j_call: TRBJ2-1
d_call: TRBD2
v_call: TRBV5-8
clone_size: -

cdr3_nt: TGCGCCAGCAGCCCTGATCGGGATACTGAAGCTTTCTTT
cdr3_aa: CASSPDRDTEAFF
j_call: TRBJ1-1
d_call: -
v_call: TRBV4-3
clone_size: few

cdr3_nt: TGTGCCAGCAGCTTCCCTGGGACAGTTGCCGGGGAGCTGTTTTTT
cdr3_aa: CASSFPGTVAGELFF
j_call: TRBJ2-2
d_call: TRBD1
v_call: TRBV7-6
clone_size: -

cdr3_nt: TGCAGTGCTAGAGGAACCCCGGGAGCTTTCTTT
cdr3_aa: CSARGTPGAFF
j_call: TRBJ1-1
d_call: -
v_call: TRBV20-1
clone_size: -

cdr3_nt: TGTGCCAGCACCCCCTTCGAAACGGGCAACTATGGCTACACCTTC
cdr3_aa: CASTPFETGNYGYTF
j_call: TRBJ1-2
d_call: -
v_call: TRBV27
clone_size: few

cdr3_nt: TGTGCCAGCAGTGAAGTTGAGGGCTCTGGAAACACCATATATTTT
cdr3_aa: CASSEVEGSGNTIYF
j_call: TRBJ1-3
d_call: -
v_call: TRBV2
clone_size: -

cdr3_nt: TGTGCCAGCTCCGAAGGGAGGAACACTGAAGCTTTCTTT
cdr3_aa: CASSEGRNTEAFF
j_call: TRBJ1-1
d_call: -
v_call: TRBV18
clone_size: -

cdr3_nt: TGTGCCAGCAGCGTAGGGCAGGCAATAGGGCCCCAGCATTTT
cdr3_aa: CASSVGQAIGPQHF
j_call: TRBJ1-5
d_call: -
v_call: TRBV9
clone_size: once

cdr3_nt: TGTGCCAGCAGCCCCTCCCCGAACACTGAAGCTTTCTTT
cdr3_aa: CASSPSPNTEAFF
j_call: TRBJ1-1
d_call: -
v_call: TRBV9
clone_size: -

cdr3_nt: TGCAGCGTTGGGGAGAACAGAAATCAGCCCCAGCATTTT
cdr3_aa: CSVGENRNQPQHF
j_call: TRBJ1-5
d_call: -
v_call: TRBV29-1
clone_size: -

cdr3_nt: TGTGCCAGCAGTTTCGGAGGGGTTGGAAATTCACCCCTCCACTTT
cdr3_aa: CASSFGGVGNSPLHF
j_call: TRBJ1-6
d_call: -
v_call: TRBV28
clone_size: -

cdr3_nt: TGTGCCAGCAGTTTGGGACTAGCGGGGAGACAAGAGACCCAGTACTTC
cdr3_aa: CASSLGLAGRQETQYF
j_call: TRBJ2-5
d_call: TRBD2
v_call: TRBV27
clone_size: -

cdr3_nt: TGTGCCAGCAGGATTGAGAACACCGGGGAGCTGTTTTTT
cdr3_aa: CASRIENTGELFF
j_call: TRBJ2-2
d_call: -
v_call: TRBV2
clone_size: -

cdr3_nt: TGTGCCAGCAGTTTATCAGGAGCAAATGAAAAACTGTTTTTT
cdr3_aa: CASSLSGANEKLFF
j_call: TRBJ1-4
d_call: -
v_call: TRBV28
clone_size: -

cdr3_nt: TGTGCCAGCAACTTGGACCCCGGGACAGGGGATAACTACGAGCAGTACTTC
cdr3_aa: CASNLDPGTGDNYEQYF
j_call: TRBJ2-7
d_call: TRBD1
v_call: TRBV2
clone_size: -

cdr3_nt: TGTGCCAGCAGGACAGGCTTTAGTCAGCCCCAGCATTTT
cdr3_aa: CASRTGFSQPQHF
j_call: TRBJ1-5
d_call: -
v_call: TRBV28
clone_size: -

cdr3_nt: TGTGCCGGCGGGACGAGCTCCTACAATGAGCAGTTCTTC
cdr3_aa: CAGGTSSYNEQFF
j_call: TRBJ2-1
d_call: -
v_call: TRBV6-5
clone_size: -